These 5 T cell receptor beta chains came from one sample sequenced in a study of blood T cell repertoires in COVID-19. TCRdb's copy holds only in-frame clones and misses some; the assay was immunoSEQ multiplex PCR. The table lists 170,000 or so clones, about 90% of them singletons. Sequences were obtained from PBMCs or T cells enriched from blood (not recorded which). These receptors came from a woman in her 50s who had recovered from COVID-19.

The rearrangement uses TRBV3-1 (or the pseudogene TRBV3-2) and TRBJ2-1, with 11 bases identical to TRBD2. Germline CDR1 is LGHDT and CDR2 is YNNKEL (reference sequence). This CDR3 region has 17 residues. The ends lost 1 base at V and 4 bases at J; junction bases unmatched: 6. The CDR3 region is CASSQGRGTSGYNEQFF. The DNA of the CDR3 is TGTGCCAGCAGCCAAGGACGAGGGACTAGCGGATACAATGAGCAGTTCTTC.

The chain carries TRBV5-8 and TRBJ1-2; D perhaps matches TRBD1 (5 bases). The CDR3 runs to 12 residues. The ends were cut back, 5 bases at V and 5 bases at J, with 10 bases in the middle. Germline values: CDR1 SGHTS, CDR2 YDEGEE. CDR3 nucleotide sequence: TGTGCCAGCAGTCGACAGATGTATGGCTACACCTTC. Translated: CASSRQMYGYTF.

The chain links TRBV5-4 to TRBJ2-1, with 10 nucleotides matching TRBD2. The CDR3 consists of 14 residues. Germline CDR1 SGHNT, CDR2 YYREEE (reference sequence). V gave up 5 bases and J gave up 9 bases; unmatched junction bases: 8. The CDR3 DNA sequence: TGTGCCAGCAGTCGCCTAGCGGGAGTAACTGAGCAGTTCTTC. This encodes CASSRLAGVTEQFF.

The chain joins TRBV27 to TRBJ1-2, with 9 nucleotides matching TRBD1. The CDR3 runs to 15 residues. Germline values: CDR1 MNHEY, CDR2 SMNVEV (reference sequence). V lost 3 bases to trimming and J lost 5 bases; unmatched junction nucleotides: 7. The CDR3 spells CASSFNGQGKYGYTF. In DNA form, the CDR3 reads TGTGCCAGCAGTTTTAATGGACAGGGGAAGTATGGCTACACCTTC.

The V gene is TRBV10-2, the J gene TRBJ1-1; possible D gene TRBD1, 5 bases. The V end lost 6 bases, the J end lost 1 base, and 15 bases lay between the germline ends. The CDR3 loop spans 15 amino acids. The germline V gene encodes CDR1 WSHSY and CDR2 SAAADI. The CDR3 here is CASSKPGLRNTEAFF. In nucleotides, the CDR3 is TGCGCCAGCAGCAAACCGGGACTCCGGAACACTGAAGCTTTCTTT.